This TCR beta chain was captured in a study of control samples from healthy donors and cancer patients. The protocol was immunoSEQ multiplex PCR, while the TCRdb copy is restricted to in-frame clones and leaves out a portion. This table has 70,000 to 85,000 clones, 75% to 95% appearing once. The CDR3 is 12 amino acids. CDR1 is SQVTM, CDR2 ANQGSEA, per germline. V lost 5 bases and J 8 bases, leaving 13 bases between the germline ends. Specimen: blood. The chain combines TRBV29-1 with TRBJ2-1; D is tentatively TRBD1 or TRBD2 (6 bases each). This sequence originates from a man aged 50-60 years in good health. CDR3 coding DNA: TGCAGCGTTCGGAGGGGGTCCGATGAGCAGTTCTTC. Translated, it gives CSVRRGSDEQFF.